The T cell receptor beta chain described here comes from a study of shared clonotypes between healthy human individuals. Study-level results: On the whole, naive subsets had larger estimated richness than memory subsets had. Blood alone was sampled, and tissue repertoires likely differ.

CDR1 SGHNT and CDR2 YYREEE come from the germline V gene (reference sequence). Trimming took 4 bases from V and 3 from J, leaving 10 bases between them. The CDR3 runs to 13 residues. Note on this clone: The target antigen is unknown.

Using immunoSEQ multiplex PCR, the repertoire was profiled, and TCRdb retains in-frame clones only, with some absent. In the table there are more than 900,000 clones, around three quarters of which are singletons. Material: memory CD4+ T cells from PBMCs. Subset: CD45RA-negative fraction. This clonotype was obtained from a man in his late teens or twenties in good health. Some clones in this sample may be carry-over from other donors' samples. This chain connects TRBV5-4 to TRBJ2-5; a weak D match, TRBD2 (5 bases). In DNA form, the CDR3 reads TGTGCCAGCAGCCAAGGACTCGAAGAGACCCAGTACTTC. This sequence encodes CASSQGLEETQYF.